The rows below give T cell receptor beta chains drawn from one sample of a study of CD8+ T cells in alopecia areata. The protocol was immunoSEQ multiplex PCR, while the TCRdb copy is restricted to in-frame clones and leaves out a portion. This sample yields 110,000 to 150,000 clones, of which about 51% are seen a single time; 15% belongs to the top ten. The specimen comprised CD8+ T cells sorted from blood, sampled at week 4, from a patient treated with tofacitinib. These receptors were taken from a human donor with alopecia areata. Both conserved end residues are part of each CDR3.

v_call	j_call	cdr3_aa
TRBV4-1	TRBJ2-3	CASSQGEVYTQYF
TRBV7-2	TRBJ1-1	CASSLDLGSEAFF
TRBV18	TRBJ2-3	CASSPYLSSSDTQYF
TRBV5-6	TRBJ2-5	CASSWDRGHETQYF
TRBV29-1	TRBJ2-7	CSVEKAEYEQYF
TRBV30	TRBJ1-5	CAWSFGTDNQPQHF
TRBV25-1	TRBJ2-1	CASEGGGGNEQFF
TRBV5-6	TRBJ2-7	CASSPVQDPVEQYF
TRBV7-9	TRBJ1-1	CASSLGGYGAFF
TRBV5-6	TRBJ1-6	CASSLDNSPLHF
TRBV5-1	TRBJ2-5	CASSLGLAGSQETQYF
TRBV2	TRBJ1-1	CASSEAGRTGTSEAFF
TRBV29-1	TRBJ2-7	CSVWDSPYEQYF
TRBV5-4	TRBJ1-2	CASDNPDSDYGYTF
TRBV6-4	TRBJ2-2	CASSDGGTGELFF
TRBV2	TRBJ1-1	CASMGREAFF
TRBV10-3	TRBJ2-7	CAIRVTDAGYEQYF
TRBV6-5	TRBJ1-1	CASSRADRGWTEAFF
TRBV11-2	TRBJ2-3	CASSLGRDTQYF